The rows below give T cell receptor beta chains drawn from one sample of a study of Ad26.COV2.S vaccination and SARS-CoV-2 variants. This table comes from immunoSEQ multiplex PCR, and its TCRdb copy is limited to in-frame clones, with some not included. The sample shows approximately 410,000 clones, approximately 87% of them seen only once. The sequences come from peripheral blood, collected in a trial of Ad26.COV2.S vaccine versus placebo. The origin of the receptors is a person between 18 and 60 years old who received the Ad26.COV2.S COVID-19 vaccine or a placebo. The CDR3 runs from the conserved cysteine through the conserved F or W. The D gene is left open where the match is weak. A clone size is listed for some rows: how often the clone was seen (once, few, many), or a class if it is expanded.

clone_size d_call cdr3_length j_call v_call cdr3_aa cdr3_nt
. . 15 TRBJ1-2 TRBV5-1 CASSLKQGSNYGYTF TGCGCCAGCAGCTTAAAACAAGGATCTAACTATGGCTACACCTTC
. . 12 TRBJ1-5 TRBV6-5 CASSPTGQPQHF TGTGCCAGCAGTCCCACGGGGCAGCCCCAGCATTTT
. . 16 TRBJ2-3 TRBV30 CAWSVMSRSSTDTQYF TGTGCCTGGAGTGTAATGAGCAGGAGCAGCACAGATACGCAGTATTTT
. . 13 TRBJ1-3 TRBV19 CASSRGGGNTIYF TGTGCCAGTAGTCGGGGTGGAGGAAACACCATATATTTT
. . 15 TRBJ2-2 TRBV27 CASSITRNGAGELFF TGTGCCAGCAGTATCACTAGAAACGGGGCCGGGGAGCTGTTTTTT
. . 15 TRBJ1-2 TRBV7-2 CASSSLSSRFEGYTF TGTGCCAGCAGCTCCCTTTCTTCCAGGTTCGAGGGCTACACCTTC
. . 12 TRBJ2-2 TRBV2 CASSVRHGELFF TGTGCCAGCAGTGTTCGGCACGGGGAGCTGTTTTTT
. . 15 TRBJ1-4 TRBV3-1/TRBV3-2 CASSPGVATNEKLFF TGTGCCAGCAGCCCCGGGGTGGCCACTAATGAAAAACTGTTTTTT
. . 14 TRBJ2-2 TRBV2 CASSELRETGELFF TGTGCCAGCAGTGAGTTAAGGGAAACCGGGGAGCTGTTTTTT
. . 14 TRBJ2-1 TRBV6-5 CASSYSHGRGEQFF TGTGCCAGCAGTTACTCGCACGGTCGGGGGGAGCAGTTCTTC
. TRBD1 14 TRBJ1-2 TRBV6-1 CASIETGGGYGYTF TGTGCCAGCATTGAAACAGGGGGCGGCTATGGCTACACCTTC
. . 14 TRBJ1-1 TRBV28 CASSFWAMNTEAFF TGTGCCAGCAGTTTTTGGGCCATGAACACTGAAGCTTTCTTT
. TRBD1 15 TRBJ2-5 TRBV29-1 CSVEGVQGGVETQYF TGCAGCGTTGAAGGGGTACAAGGGGGCGTAGAGACCCAGTACTTC
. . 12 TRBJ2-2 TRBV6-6 CASRGSGGELFF TGTGCCAGCAGGGGGTCAGGGGGGGAGCTGTTTTTT
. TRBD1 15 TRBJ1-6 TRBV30 CAWSVDRVPPEVLHF TGTGCCTGGAGTGTAGACAGGGTTCCGCCTGAGGTCCTCCACTTT
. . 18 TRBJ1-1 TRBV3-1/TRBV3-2 CASSPRQSLLLGYTEAFF TGTGCCAGCAGCCCCCGCCAGTCCCTTCTGCTGGGGTACACTGAAGCTTTCTTT
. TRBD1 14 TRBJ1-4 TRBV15 CATSRDRGQEKLFF TGTGCCACCAGCAGAGATAGGGGACAGGAAAAACTGTTTTTT
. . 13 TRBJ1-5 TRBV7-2 CASSLKVDQPQHF TGTGCCAGCAGCTTGAAAGTGGATCAGCCCCAGCATTTT
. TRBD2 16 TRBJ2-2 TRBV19 CASSRFSGGASGELFF TGTGCCAGTAGTCGATTTAGCGGGGGGGCTTCCGGGGAGCTGTTTTTT
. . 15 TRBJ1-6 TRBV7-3 CASSSSSTASSPLHF TGTGCCAGCAGCTCGTCGAGTACTGCGAGTTCACCCCTCCACTTT
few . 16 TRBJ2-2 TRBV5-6 CASSLGLALYTGELFF TGTGCCAGCAGCTTGGGCCTAGCCCTCTACACCGGGGAGCTGTTTTTT
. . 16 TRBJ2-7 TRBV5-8 CASSLATYRNPYEQYF TGTGCCAGCAGCTTGGCCACGTACCGTAACCCCTACGAGCAGTACTTC
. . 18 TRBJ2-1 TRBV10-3 CAISGAPRDNLGSNEQFF TGTGCCATCAGTGGGGCTCCCAGAGACAATTTGGGGTCCAATGAGCAGTTCTTC
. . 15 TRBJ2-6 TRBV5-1 CASSQAVSGANVLTF TGCGCCAGCAGCCAGGCAGTCTCTGGGGCCAACGTCCTGACTTTC